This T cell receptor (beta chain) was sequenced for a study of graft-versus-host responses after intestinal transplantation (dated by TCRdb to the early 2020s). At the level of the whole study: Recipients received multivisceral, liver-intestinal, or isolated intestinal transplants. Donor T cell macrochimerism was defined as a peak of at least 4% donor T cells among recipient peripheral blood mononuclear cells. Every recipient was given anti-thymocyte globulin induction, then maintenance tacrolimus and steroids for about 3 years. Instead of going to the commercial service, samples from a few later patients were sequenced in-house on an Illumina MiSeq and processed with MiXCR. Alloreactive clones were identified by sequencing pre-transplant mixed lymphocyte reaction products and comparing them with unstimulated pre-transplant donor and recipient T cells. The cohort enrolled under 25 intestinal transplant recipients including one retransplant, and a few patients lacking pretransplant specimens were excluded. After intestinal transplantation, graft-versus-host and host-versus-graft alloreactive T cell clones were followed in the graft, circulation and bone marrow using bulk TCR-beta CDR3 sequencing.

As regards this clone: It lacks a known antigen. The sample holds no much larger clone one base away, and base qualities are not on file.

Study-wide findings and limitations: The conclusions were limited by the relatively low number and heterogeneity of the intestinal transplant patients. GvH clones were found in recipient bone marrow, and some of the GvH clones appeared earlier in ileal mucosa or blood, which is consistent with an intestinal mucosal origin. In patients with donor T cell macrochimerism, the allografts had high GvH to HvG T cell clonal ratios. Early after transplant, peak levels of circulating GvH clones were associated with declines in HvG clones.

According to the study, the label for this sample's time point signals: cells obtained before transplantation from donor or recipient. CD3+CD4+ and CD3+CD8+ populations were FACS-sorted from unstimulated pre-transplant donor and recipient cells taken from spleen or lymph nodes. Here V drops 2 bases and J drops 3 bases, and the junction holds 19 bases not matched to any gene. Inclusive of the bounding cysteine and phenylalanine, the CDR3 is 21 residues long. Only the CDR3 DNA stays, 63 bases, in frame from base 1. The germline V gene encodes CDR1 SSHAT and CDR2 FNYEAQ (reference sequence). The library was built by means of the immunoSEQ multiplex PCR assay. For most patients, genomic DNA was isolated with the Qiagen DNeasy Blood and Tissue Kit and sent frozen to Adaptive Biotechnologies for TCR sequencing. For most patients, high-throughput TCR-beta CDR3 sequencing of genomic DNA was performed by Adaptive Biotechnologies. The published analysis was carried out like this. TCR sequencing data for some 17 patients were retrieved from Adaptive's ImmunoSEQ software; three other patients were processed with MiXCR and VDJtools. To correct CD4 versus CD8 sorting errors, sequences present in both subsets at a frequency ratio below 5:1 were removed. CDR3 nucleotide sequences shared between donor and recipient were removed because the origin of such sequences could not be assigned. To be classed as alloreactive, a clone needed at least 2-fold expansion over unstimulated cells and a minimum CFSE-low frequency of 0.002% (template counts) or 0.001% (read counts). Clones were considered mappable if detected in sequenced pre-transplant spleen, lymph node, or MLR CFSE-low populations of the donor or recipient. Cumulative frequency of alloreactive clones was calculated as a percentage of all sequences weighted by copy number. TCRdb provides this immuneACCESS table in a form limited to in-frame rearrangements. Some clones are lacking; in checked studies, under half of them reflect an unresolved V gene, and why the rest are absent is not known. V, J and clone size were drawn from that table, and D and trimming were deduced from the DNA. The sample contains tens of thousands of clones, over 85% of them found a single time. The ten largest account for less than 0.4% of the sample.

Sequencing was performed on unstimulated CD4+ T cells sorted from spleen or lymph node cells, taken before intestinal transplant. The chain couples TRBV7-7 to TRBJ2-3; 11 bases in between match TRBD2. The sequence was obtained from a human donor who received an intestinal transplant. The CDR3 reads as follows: CASSLTPDRTVTSGITDTQYF. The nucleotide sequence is TGTGCCAGCAGCTTAACTCCGGACAGGACAGTGACTAGCGGGATAACAGATACGCAGTATTTT.